Below are 9 T cell receptor beta chains sequenced from a single sample in a study of blood T cell repertoires in COVID-19. TCRdb keeps only in-frame clones here, not all; method: immunoSEQ multiplex PCR. The profile shows over 150,000 clones, around 82% of them singletons. The sample consisted of peripheral blood. The source is a man between 65 and 79 years old with active or convalescent COVID-19.

This chain connects TRBV9 to TRBJ2-5; 13 nucleotides line up with TRBD2. Germline CDR1 reads SGDLS; CDR2 reads YYNGEE. The CDR3 sequence is 17 residues long. The ends lost 0 bases at V and 2 bases at J; junction bases unmatched: 4. The CDR3 region has the DNA TGTGCCAGCAGCGTAGGGGGACTAGCGGGAAAGCAAGAGACCCAGTACTTC. It specifies CASSVGGLAGKQETQYF.

This chain connects TRBV5-1 to TRBJ1-3; no reliable D call. The CDR3 is 16 residues long. Germline loops: CDR1 SGHRS, CDR2 YFSETQ. Trimming removed 0 bases at V and 0 bases at J, with 10 bases between. The CDR3 here is CASSLATSGSGNTIYF. The CDR3, as DNA: TGCGCCAGCAGCTTGGCAACCTCGGGCTCTGGAAACACCATATATTTT.

The chain carries TRBV15 and TRBJ2-1; TRBD1 agrees at 10 bases. The V segment lost 3 bases and the J segment 5 bases; nucleotides outside the gene matches: 16. The CDR3 sequence is 19 residues long. The germline V gene has CDR1 LNHNV and CDR2 YYDKDF (reference sequence). Written as DNA, the CDR3 is TGTGCCACCAGCAGGCCGGGACAGGGGTTTGTTAGCGGCGACAATGAGCAGTTCTTC. This codes for CATSRPGQGFVSGDNEQFF.

The V gene is TRBV2, the J gene TRBJ1-1, with a possible D match to TRBD1 (6 bases). The length of the CDR3 is 16 residues. Germline-derived CDR1 and CDR2 are SNHLY and FYNNEI. Deletions cut 2 bases from V and 5 bases from J, with 18 bases between. The CDR3 here is CASSESQVGGATEAFF. The CDR3 nucleotides are TGTGCCAGCAGTGAATCCCAGGTTGGGGGGGCGACTGAAGCTTTCTTT. Full variable domain (rest looked up from reference TRBV2 and TRBJ1-1): EPEVTQTPSHQVTQMGQEVILRCVPISNHLYFYWYRQILGQKVEFLVSFYNNEISEKSEIFDDQFSVERPDGSNFTLKIRSTKLEDSAMYFCASSESQVGGATEAFFGQGTRLTVV.

V and J are TRBV7-3 and TRBJ1-1, with D maybe TRBD1 (5 bases). Germline values: CDR1 SGHTA, CDR2 FQGTGA. Trimming pared 4 bases from V and 2 bases from J, leaving 11 bases between. This CDR3 comprises 14 residues. DNA of the CDR3: TGTGCCAGCAGCTCGTACAGGATTAACACTGAAGCTTTCTTT. Translating it yields CASSSYRINTEAFF.

This clone occurred many times. V and J are TRBV7-9 and TRBJ1-5, with 7 bases matching TRBD1. CDR3 length: 15 residues. CDR1 is SEHNR, CDR2 FQNEAQ, per germline (reference sequence). The J segment lost 4 bases and the V segment lost 4 bases, leaving 7 bases of the junction unmatched. CDR3 nucleotide sequence: TGTGCCAGCAGCTCGCAGGGGGTAGAAAATCAGCCCCAGCATTTT. Translation gives CASSSQGVENQPQHF.

V gene TRBV28 combines with J gene TRBJ2-6, with D perhaps TRBD2 (5 bases). The germline V and J ends were trimmed by 4 bases and 2 bases, with 24 bases remaining between them. The germline CDR1 and CDR2 sequences are MDHEN and SYDVKM. This CDR3 comprises 20 residues. CDR3 amino acids: CASSSVSFRRVSPGANVLTF. The CDR3 DNA is TGTGCCAGCAGTTCAGTTTCGTTTCGGCGGGTTTCCCCTGGGGCCAACGTCCTGACTTTC.

This clone has just one count. The genes are TRBV6-5 and TRBJ1-5; D is possibly TRBD1 (5 bases). Germline values: CDR1 MNHEY, CDR2 SVGAGI. Trimming stripped 4 bases from V and 5 bases from J, with 9 bases between. This CDR3 contains 13 residues. The CDR3 here is CASSWIRDQPQHF. CDR3 sequence (DNA): TGTGCCAGCAGTTGGATCAGGGATCAGCCCCAGCATTTT.

V gene TRBV18 combines with J gene TRBJ2-5; 12 nucleotides agree with TRBD1. V shed 3 bases and J 5 bases; nucleotides not matched to a gene: 4. The CDR3 totals 15 residues. CDR1 and CDR2 from the germline V gene are KGHSH and LQKENI. CDR3 DNA sequence: TGTGCCAGCTCACCTGGGACAGGGGGCGCCGAGACCCAGTACTTC. Amino acid sequence: CASSPGTGGAETQYF.